This T cell receptor (beta chain) comes out of a study of T-cell reconstitution after alpha-beta-depleted transplantation in children. A TCRbeta library incorporating unique molecular identifiers was prepared. TCRdb recomputed calls from the PCR reads with MiXCR, one row per CDR3 protein. The sample holds fewer than 400,000 distinct CDR3 sequences; roughly 20% are singletons and the top ten take over 3.5%. CDR3 length: 14 residues. Losses at the gene ends were 3 bases for V and 5 bases for J; bases not matched to a gene: 5. The germline CDR1 and CDR2 sequences are DFQATT and SNEGSKA (reference sequence). This clonotype was detected only a few times.

The TCR originated in a human donor who donated a stem cell graft to a child with acute myeloid leukemia. The chain recombines TRBV20-1 with TRBJ2-5; 11 positions agree with TRBD2. The source was PBMCs from the stem cell graft donor, collected from the stem cell graft. DNA of the CDR3: TGCAGTGCTAGGGATAGCGGGAGGGGGGAGACCCAGTACTTC. It encodes CSARDSGRGETQYF.